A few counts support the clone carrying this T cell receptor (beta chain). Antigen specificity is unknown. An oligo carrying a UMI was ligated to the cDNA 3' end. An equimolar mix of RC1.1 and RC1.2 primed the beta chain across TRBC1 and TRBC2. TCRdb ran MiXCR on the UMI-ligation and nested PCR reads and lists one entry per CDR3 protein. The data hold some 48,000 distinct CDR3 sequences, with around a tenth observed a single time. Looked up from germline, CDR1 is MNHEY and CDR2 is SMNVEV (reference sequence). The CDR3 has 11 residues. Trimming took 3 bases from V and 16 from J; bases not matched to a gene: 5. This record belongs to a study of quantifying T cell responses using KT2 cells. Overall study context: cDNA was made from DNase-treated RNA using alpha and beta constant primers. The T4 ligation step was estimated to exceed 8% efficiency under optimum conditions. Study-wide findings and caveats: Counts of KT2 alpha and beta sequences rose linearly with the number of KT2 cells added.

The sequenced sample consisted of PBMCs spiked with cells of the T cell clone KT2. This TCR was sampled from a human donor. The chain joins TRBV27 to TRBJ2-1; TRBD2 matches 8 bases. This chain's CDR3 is CASSFGTSQFF. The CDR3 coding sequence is TGTGCCAGCAGTTTTGGGACTAGTCAATTCTTC.